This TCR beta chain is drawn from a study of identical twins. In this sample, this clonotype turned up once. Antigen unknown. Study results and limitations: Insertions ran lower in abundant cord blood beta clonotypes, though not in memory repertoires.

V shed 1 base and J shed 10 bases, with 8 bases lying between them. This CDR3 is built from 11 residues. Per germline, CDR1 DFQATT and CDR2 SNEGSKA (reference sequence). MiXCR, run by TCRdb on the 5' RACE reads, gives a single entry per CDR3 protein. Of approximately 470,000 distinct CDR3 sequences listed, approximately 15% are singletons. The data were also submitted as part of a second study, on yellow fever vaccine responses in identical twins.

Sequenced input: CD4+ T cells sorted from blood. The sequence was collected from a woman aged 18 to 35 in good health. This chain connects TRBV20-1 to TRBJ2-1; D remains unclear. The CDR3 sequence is CSARVFPEQFF. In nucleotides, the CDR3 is TGCAGTGCTAGAGTCTTCCCAGAGCAGTTCTTC.